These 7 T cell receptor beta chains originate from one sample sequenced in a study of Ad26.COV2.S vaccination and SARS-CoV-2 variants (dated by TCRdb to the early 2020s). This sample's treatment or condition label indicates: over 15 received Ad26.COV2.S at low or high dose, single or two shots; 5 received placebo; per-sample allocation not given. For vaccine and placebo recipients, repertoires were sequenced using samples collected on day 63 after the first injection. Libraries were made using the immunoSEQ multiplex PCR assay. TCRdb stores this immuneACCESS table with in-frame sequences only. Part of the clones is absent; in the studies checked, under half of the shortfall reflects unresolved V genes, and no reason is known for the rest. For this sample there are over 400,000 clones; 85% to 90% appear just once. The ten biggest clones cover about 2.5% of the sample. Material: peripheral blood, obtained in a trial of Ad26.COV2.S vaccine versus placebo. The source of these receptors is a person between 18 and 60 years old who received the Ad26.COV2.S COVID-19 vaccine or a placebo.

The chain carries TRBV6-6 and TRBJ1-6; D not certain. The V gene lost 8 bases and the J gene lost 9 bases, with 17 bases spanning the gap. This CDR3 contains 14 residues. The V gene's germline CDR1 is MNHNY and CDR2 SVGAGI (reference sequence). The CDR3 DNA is TGTGCCAGCTTTCTACCGACCTCCAGTTCACCCCTCCACTTT. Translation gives CASFLPTSSSPLHF.

CDR3 nucleotide sequence: TGTGCCATCAGTGAGTCCACCCGACCGGGCGCCCGAGAAGAGACCCAGTACTTC. This codes for CAISESTRPGAREETQYF. This chain links TRBV10-3 with TRBJ2-5; D remains unclear. Trimming took 0 bases from V and 3 from J, leaving 20 bases between them. The CDR3 is 18 residues long. Germline CDR1 ENHRY, CDR2 SYGVKD.

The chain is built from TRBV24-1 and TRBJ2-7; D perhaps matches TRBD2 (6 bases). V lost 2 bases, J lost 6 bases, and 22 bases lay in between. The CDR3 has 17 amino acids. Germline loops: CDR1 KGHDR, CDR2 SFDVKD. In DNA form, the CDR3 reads TGTGCCACCAGTGATTACTTAGCGGTTCCCGGGACGATCGAGCAGTACGTC. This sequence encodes CATSDYLAVPGTIEQYV.

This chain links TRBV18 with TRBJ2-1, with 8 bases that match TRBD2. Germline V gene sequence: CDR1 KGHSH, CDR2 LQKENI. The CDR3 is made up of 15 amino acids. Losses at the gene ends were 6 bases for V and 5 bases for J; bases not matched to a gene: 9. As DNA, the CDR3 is TGTGCCAGCTCCCGGGGGGGAGTTATGAACAATGAGCAGTTCTTC. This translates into CASSRGGVMNNEQFF.

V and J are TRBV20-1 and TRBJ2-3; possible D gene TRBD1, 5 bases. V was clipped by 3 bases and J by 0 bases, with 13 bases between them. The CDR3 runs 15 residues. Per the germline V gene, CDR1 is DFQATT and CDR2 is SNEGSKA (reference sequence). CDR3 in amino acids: CSASWRRESTDTQYF. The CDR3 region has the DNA TGCAGTGCTAGTTGGCGCAGGGAAAGCACAGATACGCAGTATTTT.

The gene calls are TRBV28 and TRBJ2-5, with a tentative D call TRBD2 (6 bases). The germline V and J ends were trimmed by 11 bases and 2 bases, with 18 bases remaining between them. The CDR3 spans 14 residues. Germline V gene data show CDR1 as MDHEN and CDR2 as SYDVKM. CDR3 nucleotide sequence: TGTGCCTCAGAACCGACTAGGTGGCAAGAGACCCAGTACTTC. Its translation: CASEPTRWQETQYF.

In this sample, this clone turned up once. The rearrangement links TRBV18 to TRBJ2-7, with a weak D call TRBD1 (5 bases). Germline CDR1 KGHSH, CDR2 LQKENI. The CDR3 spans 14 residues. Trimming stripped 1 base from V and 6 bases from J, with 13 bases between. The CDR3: CASSPHRQSIEQYV. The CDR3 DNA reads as TGTGCCAGCTCACCACACAGACAGTCGATCGAGCAGTACGTC.